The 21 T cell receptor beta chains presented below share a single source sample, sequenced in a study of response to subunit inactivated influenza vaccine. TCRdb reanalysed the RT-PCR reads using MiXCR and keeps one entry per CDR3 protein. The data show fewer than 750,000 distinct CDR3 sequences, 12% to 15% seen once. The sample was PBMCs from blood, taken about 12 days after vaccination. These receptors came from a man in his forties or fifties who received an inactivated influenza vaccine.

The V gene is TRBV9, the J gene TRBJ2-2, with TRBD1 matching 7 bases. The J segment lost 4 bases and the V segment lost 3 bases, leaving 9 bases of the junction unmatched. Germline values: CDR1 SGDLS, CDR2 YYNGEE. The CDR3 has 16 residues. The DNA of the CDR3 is TGTGCCAGCAGCGCGTCGACAGGGCGGTCCACCGGGGAGCTGTTTTTT. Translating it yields CASSASTGRSTGELFF.

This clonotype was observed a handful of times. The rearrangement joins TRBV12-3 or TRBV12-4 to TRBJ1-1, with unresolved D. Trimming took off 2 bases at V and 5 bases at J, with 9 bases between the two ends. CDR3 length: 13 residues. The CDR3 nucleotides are TGTGCCAGCAGTTTATTGGCGAGTACTGAAGCTTTCTTT. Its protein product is CASSLLASTEAFF.

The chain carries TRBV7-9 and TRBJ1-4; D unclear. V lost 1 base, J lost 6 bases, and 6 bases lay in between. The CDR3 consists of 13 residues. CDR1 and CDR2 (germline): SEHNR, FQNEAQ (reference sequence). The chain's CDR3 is CASSLDRYEKLFF. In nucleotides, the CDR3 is TGTGCCAGCAGCTTAGACCGATATGAAAAACTGTTTTTT.

Here the CDR3 reads CASSLAWTSGSKTTQYF. Written as DNA, the CDR3 is TGTGCCAGCAGCTTAGCTTGGACTAGCGGGAGTAAAACCACGCAGTATTTT. This rearrangement joins TRBV7-2 to TRBJ2-3; 13 nucleotides align to TRBD2. V was pared by 0 bases and J by 9 bases, with 9 bases of the junction left unmatched. CDR3 size: 17 residues. Germline CDR1 and CDR2: SGHTA and FQGNSA.

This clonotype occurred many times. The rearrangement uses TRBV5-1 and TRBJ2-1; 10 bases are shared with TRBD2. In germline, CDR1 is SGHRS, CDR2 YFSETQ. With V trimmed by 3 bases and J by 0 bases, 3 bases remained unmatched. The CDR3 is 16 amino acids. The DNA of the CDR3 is TGCGCCAGCAGCTCCAGCGGGGGGGCCTCCTACAATGAGCAGTTCTTC. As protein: CASSSSGGASYNEQFF.

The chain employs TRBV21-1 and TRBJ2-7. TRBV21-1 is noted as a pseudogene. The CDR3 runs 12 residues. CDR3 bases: TGTGCCAGCAGCAAAAAAGGACCGGAGCAGTACTTC. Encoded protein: CASSKKGPEQYF.

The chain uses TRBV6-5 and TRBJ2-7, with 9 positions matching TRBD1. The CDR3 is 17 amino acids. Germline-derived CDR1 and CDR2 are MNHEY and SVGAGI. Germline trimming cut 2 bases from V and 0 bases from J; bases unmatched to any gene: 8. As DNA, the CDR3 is TGTGCCAGCAGTTACGCAATCGGGACAGGGTTCTCCTACGAGCAGTACTTC. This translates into CASSYAIGTGFSYEQYF.

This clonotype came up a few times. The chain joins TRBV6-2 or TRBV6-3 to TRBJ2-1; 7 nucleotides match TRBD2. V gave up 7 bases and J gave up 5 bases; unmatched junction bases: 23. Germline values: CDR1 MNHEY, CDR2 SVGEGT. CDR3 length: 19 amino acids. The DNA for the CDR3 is TGTGCCAGCATCAAAACCCCCTCTCTGTTTGCGGGGGTCAACAATGAGCAGTTCTTC. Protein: CASIKTPSLFAGVNNEQFF.

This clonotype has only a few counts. In DNA form, the CDR3 reads TGTGCCAGCAGGGATCCCCCAGATACGCAGTATTTT. It translates to CASRDPPDTQYF. This chain uses TRBV6-2 or TRBV6-3 with TRBJ2-3, with D unresolved. This CDR3 region has 12 residues. From germline, CDR1 is MNHEY and CDR2 SVGEGT. V lost 6 bases to trimming and J lost 4 bases, with 8 bases between them.

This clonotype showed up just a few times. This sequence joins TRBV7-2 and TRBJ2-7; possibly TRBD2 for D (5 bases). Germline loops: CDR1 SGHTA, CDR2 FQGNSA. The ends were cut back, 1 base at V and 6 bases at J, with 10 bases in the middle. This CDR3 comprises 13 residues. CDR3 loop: CASSLDRGAEQYF. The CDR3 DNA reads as TGTGCCAGCAGCTTAGATCGGGGTGCCGAGCAGTACTTC.

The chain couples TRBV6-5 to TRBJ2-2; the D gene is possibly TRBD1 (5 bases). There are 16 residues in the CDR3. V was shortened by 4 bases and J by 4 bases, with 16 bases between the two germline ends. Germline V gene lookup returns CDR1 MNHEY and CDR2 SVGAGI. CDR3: CASSSTGSPGTGELFF. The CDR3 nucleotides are TGTGCCAGCAGTTCCACAGGCTCCCCGGGCACCGGGGAGCTGTTTTTT.

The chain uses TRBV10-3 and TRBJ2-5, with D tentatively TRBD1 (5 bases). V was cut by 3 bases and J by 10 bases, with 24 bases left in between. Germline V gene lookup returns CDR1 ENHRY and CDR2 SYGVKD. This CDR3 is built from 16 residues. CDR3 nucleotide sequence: TGTGCCATCAGTGATCGGGCAGGGTCGGGCTTCGCAGTCCAGTACTTC. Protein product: CAISDRAGSGFAVQYF.

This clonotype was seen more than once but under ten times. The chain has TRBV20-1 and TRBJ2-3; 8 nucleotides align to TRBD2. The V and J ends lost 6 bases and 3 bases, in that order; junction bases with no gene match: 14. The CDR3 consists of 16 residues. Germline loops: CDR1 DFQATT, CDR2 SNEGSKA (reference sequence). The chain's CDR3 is CSALPNQRENTDTQYF. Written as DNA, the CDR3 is TGCAGTGCCCTGCCTAACCAGCGGGAGAATACAGATACGCAGTATTTT.

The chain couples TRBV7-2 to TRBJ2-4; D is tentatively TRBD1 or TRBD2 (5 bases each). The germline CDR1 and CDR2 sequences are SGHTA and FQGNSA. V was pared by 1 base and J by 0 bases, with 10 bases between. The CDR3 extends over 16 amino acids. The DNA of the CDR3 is TGTGCCAGCAGCTTAGACAGGACTCTAGCCAAAAACATTCAGTACTTC. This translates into CASSLDRTLAKNIQYF.

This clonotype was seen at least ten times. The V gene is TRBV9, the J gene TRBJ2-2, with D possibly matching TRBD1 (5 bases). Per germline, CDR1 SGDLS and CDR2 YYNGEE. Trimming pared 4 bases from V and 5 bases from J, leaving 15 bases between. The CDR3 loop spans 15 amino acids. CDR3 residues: CASSPQGVPTGELFF. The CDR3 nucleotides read TGTGCCAGCAGCCCCCAAGGGGTTCCGACCGGGGAGCTGTTTTTT. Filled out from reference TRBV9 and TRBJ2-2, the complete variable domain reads DSGVTQTPKHLITATGQRVTLRCSPRSGDLSVYWYQQSLDQGLQFLIQYYNGEERAKGNILERFSAQQFPDLHSELNLSSLELGDSALYFCASSPQGVPTGELFFGEGSRLTVL.

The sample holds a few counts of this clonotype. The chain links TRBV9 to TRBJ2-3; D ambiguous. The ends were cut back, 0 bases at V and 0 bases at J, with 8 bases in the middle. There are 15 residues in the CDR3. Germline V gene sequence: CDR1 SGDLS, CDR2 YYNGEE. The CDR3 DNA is TGTGCCAGCAGCGTAGGTTCAGTTAGCACAGATACGCAGTATTTT. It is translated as CASSVGSVSTDTQYF. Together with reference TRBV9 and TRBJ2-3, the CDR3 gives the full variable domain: DSGVTQTPKHLITATGQRVTLRCSPRSGDLSVYWYQQSLDQGLQFLIQYYNGEERAKGNILERFSAQQFPDLHSELNLSSLELGDSALYFCASSVGSVSTDTQYFGPGTRLTVL.

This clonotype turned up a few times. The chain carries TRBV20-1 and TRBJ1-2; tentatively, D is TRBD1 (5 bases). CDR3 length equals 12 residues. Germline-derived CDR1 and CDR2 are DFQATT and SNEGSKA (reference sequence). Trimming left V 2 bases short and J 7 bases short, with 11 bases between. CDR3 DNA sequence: TGCAGTGCTAGAAGGCCGGGGCCTGGCTACACCTTC. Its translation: CSARRPGPGYTF.

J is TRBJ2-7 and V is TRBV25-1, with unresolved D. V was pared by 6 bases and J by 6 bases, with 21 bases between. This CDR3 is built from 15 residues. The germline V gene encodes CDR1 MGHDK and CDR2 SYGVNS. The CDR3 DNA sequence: TGTGCCAGCAGAGAGTCTGGGCAGGTTCGGCGCGAGCAGTACTTC. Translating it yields CASRESGQVRREQYF.

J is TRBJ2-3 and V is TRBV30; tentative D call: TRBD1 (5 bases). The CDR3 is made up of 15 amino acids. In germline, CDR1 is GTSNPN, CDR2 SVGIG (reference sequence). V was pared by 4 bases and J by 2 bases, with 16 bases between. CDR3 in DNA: TGTGCCTGGACCCCTGAACAGGAATTCACAGATACGCAGTATTTT. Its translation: CAWTPEQEFTDTQYF. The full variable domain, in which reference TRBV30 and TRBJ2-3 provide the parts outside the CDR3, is SQTIHQWPATLVQPVGSPLSLECTVEGTSNPNLYWYRQAAGRGLQLLFYSVGIGQISSEVPQNLSASRPQDRQFILSSKKLLLSDSGFYLCAWTPEQEFTDTQYFGPGTRLTVL.

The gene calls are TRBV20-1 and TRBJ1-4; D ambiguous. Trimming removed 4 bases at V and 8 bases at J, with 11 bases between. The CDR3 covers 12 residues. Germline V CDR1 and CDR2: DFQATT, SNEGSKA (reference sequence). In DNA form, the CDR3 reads TGCAGTGCTACTGGGGTATTGGAAAAACTGTTTTTT. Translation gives CSATGVLEKLFF.

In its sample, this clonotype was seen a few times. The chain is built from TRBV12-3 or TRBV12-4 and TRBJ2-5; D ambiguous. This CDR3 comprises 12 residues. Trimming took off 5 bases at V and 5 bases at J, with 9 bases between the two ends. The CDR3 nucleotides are TGTGCCAGCAGTCTCTCTGCGGAGACCCAGTACTTC. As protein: CASSLSAETQYF.